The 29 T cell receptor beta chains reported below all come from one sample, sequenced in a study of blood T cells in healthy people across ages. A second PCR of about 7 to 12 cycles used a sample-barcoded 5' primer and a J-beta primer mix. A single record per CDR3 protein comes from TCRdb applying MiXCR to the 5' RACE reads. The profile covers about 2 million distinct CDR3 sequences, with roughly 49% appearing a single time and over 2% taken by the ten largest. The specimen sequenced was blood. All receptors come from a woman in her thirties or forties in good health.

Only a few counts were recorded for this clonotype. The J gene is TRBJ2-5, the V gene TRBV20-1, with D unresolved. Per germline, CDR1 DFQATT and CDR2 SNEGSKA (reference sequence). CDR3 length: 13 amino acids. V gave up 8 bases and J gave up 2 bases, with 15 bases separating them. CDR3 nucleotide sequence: TGCAGTTTACTGTACGGCCGGCAAGAGACCCAGTACTTC. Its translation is CSLLYGRQETQYF.

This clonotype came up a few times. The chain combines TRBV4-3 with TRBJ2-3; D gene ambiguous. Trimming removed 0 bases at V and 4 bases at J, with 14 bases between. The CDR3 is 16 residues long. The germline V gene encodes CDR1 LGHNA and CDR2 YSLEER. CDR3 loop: CASSQDREAQADTQYF. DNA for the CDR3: TGCGCCAGCAGCCAAGATAGGGAAGCTCAGGCAGATACGCAGTATTTT.

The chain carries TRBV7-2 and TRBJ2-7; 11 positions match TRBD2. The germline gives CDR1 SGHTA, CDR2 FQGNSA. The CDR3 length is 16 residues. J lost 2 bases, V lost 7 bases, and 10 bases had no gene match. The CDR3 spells CASTPPGTSGAYEQYF. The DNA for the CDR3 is TGTGCCAGCACCCCGCCTGGGACTAGCGGAGCCTACGAGCAGTACTTC. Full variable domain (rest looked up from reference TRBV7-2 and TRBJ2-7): GAGVSQSPSNKVTEKGKDVELRCDPISGHTALYWYRQSLGQGLEFLIYFQGNSAPDKSGLPSDRFSAERTGGSVSTLTIQRTQQEDSAVYLCASTPPGTSGAYEQYFGPGTRLTVT.

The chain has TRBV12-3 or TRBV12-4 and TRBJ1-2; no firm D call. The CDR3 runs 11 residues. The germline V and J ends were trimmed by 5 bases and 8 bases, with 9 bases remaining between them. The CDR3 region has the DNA TGTGCCAGCAGTCACGGATGGGGCTACACCTTC. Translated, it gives CASSHGWGYTF.

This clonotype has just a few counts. The CDR3 spells CASSVDGAGYTF. CDR3 nucleotide sequence: TGTGCCAGCAGCGTAGACGGGGCTGGCTACACCTTC. The chain is built from TRBV9 and TRBJ1-2, with D possibly being TRBD1 (5 bases). Germline CDR1 and CDR2: SGDLS and YYNGEE. Trimming removed 0 bases at V and 7 bases at J, with 7 bases between. This CDR3 region has 12 residues.

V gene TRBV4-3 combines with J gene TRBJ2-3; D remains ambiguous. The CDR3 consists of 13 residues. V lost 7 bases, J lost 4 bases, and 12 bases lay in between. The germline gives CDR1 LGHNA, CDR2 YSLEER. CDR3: CASIGVGPDTQYF. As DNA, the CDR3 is TGCGCCAGCATCGGAGTTGGTCCAGATACGCAGTATTTT.

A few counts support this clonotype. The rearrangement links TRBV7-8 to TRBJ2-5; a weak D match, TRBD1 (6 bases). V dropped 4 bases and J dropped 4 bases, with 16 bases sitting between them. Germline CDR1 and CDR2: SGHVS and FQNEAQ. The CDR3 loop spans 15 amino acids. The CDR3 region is CASSSQGKNLETQYF. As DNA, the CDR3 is TGTGCCAGCAGCTCACAGGGAAAAAACTTAGAGACCCAGTACTTC.

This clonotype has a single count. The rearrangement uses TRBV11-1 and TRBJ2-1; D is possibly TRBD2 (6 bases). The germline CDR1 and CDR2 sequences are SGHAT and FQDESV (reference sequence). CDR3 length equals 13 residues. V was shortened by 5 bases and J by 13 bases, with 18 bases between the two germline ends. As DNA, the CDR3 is TGTGCCAGCAGCCAGGACTACAGCGAGACCCAGTTCTTC. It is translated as CASSQDYSETQFF.

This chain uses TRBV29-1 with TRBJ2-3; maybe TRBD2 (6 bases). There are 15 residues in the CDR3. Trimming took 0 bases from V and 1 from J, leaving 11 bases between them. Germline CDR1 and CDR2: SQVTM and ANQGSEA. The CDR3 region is CSVEEGGVGTDTQYF. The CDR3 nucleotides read TGCAGCGTTGAAGAGGGCGGGGTAGGCACAGATACGCAGTATTTT.

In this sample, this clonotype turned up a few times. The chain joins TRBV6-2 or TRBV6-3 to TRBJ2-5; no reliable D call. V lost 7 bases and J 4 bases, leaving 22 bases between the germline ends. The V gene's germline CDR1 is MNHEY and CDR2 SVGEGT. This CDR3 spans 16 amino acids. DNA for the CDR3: TGTGCCAGCAATCCATGGGGAAGTGGGGTTCGAGAGACCCAGTACTTC. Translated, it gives CASNPWGSGVRETQYF.

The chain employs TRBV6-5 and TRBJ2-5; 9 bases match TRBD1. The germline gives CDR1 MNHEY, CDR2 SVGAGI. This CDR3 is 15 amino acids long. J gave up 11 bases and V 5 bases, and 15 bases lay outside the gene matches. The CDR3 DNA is TGTGCCAGCAGTACCGACAGGGGGAAGAACAATGAGCAGTACTTC. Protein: CASSTDRGKNNEQYF.

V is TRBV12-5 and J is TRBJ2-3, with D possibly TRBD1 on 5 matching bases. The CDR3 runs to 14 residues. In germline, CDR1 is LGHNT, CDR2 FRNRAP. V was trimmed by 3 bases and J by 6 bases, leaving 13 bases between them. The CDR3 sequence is CASGLGQGRDTQYF. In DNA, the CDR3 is TGTGCTAGTGGTTTAGGGCAGGGTAGGGATACGCAGTATTTT.

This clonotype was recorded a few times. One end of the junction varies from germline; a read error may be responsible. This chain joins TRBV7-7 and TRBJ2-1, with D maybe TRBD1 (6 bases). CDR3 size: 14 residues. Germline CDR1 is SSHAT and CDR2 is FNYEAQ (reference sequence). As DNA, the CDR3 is TGTGCTAGCAGCTCAGGGACAACCCACAATGAGCAGTTCTTC. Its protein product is CASSSGTTHNEQFF.

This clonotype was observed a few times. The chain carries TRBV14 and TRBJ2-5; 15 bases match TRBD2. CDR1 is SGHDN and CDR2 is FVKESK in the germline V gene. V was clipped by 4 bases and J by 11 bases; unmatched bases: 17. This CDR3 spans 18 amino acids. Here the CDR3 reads CASSLVPGLAGGPRGQYF. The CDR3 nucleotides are TGTGCCAGCAGCCTTGTCCCGGGACTAGCGGGGGGCCCTCGAGGGCAGTACTTC.

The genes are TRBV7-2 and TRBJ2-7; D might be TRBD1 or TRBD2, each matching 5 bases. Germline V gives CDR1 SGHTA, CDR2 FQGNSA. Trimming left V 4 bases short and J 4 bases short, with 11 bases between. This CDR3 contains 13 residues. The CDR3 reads CASSWDEYYEQYF. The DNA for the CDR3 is TGTGCCAGCAGCTGGGACGAGTATTACGAGCAGTACTTC.

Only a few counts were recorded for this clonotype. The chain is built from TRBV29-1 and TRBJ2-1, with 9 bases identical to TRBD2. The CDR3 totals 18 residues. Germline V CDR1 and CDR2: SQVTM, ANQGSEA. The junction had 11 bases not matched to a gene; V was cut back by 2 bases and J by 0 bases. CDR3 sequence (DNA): TGCAGCGTTGAATCGGTGGTAGCGGGGGCCTTCTCCTACAATGAGCAGTTCTTC. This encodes CSVESVVAGAFSYNEQFF.

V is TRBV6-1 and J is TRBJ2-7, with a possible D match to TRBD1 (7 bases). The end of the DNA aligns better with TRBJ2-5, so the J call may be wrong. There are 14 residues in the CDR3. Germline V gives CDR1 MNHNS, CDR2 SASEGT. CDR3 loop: CASSAGQQQETQYF. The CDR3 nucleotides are TGTGCCAGCAGCGCGGGACAGCAACAAGAGACCCAGTACTTC.

For the CDR3, the DNA is TGTGCCATCAGTAGACTAGCGGGGGCCCCGGTGGCAGATACGCAGTATTTT. Protein: CAISRLAGAPVADTQYF. V usage is TRBV10-3 and J usage is TRBJ2-3, with 12 bases lining up with TRBD2. Germline CDR1 reads ENHRY; CDR2 reads SYGVKD. V shed 5 bases and J 4 bases; nucleotides not matched to a gene: 10. The CDR3 has 17 residues.

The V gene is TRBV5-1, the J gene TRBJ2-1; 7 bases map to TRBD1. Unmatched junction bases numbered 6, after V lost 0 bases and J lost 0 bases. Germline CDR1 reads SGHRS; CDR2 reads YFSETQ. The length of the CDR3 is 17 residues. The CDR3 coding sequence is TGCGCCAGCAGCTTGGGAACAGGGGCGAGCTCCTACAATGAGCAGTTCTTC. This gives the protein CASSLGTGASSYNEQFF.

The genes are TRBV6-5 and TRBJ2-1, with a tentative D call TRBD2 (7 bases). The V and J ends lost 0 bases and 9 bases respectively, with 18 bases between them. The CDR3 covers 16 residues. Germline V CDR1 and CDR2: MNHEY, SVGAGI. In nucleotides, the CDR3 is TGTGCCAGCAGTTACTCGGCGGGGGCGCAATCGGGTGAGCAGTTCTTC. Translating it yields CASSYSAGAQSGEQFF.

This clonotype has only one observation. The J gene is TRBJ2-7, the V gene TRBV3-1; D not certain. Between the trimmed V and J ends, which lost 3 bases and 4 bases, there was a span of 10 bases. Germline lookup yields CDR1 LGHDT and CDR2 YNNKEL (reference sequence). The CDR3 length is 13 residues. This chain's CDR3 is CASSHECRYEQYF. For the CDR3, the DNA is TGTGCCAGCAGCCATGAGTGCCGATACGAGCAGTACTTC.

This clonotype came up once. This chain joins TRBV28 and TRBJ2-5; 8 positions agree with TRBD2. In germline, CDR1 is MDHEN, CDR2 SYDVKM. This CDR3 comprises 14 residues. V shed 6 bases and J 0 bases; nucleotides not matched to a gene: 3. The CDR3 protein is CASSKRGNQETQYF. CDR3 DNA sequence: TGTGCCAGCAGCAAGCGGGGGAACCAAGAGACCCAGTACTTC.

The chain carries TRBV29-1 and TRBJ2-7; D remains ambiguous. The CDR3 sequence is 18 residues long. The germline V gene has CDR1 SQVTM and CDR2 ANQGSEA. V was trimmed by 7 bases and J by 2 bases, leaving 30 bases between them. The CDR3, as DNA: TGCAGCGACCTAGTGAGCCGCGACTCCTCATTAAGACCCTACGAGCAGTACTTC. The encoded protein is CSDLVSRDSSLRPYEQYF.

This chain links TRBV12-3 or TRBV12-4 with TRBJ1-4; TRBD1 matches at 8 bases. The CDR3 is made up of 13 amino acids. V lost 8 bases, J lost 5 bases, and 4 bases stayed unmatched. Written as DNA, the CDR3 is TGTGCCAGCGGAGGACAGGGAAATGAAAAACTGTTTTTT. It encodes CASGGQGNEKLFF.

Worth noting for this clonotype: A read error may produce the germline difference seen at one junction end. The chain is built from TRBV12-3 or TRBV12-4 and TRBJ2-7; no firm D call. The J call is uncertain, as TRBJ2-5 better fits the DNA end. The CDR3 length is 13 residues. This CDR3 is CVSSPYPRETQYF. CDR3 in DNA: TGTGTCAGCAGTCCCTACCCGCGGGAGACCCAGTACTTC.

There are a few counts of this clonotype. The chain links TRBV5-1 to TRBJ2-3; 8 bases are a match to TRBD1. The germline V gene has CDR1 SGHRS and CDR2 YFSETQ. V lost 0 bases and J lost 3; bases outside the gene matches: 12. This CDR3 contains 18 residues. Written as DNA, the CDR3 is TGCGCCAGCAGCTTGGCCAGTTTTTGGACAGGGAATACAGATACGCAGTATTTT. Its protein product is CASSLASFWTGNTDTQYF.

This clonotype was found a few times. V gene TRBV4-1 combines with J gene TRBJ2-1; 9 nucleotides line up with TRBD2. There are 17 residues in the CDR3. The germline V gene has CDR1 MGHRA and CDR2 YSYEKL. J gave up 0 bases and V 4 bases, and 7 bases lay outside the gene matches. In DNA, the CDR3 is TGCGCCAGCAGCCCCAGACTAGCGGTGAGCTCCTACAATGAGCAGTTCTTC. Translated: CASSPRLAVSSYNEQFF.

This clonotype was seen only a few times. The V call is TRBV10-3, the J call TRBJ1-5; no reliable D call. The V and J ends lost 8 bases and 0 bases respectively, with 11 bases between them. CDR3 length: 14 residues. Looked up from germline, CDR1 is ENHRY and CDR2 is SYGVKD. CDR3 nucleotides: TGTGCCATCTCCCGGGATCCTAGCAATCAGCCCCAGCATTTT. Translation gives CAISRDPSNQPQHF.

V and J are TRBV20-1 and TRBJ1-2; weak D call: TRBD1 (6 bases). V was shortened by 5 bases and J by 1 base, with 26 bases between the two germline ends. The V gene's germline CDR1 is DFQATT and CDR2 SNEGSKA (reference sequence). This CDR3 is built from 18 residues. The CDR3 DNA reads TGCAGTGCTGCCCTTGGGGGGGCGATAGGCCCCTATAACTATGGCTACACCTTC. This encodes CSAALGGAIGPYNYGYTF.